This T cell receptor (beta chain) was captured in a study of breast tumors, draining lymph nodes, adjacent tissues. TCRdb ran MiXCR on the multiplex PCR reads and lists one entry per CDR3 protein. The sample gives 150,000 to 200,000 distinct CDR3 sequences, 33% of which show up once; around 4% is in the top ten. As concerns this clonotype: Its antigen remains unidentified.

The lymph nodes were axillary draining lymph nodes from breast cancer patients. With 2 bases removed from V and 2 bases from J, the gap between germline ends came to 12 bases. There are 15 residues in the CDR3. Germline CDR1 is MGHDK and CDR2 is SYGVNS. The study, taken as a whole, reports: Tumor TCR diversity was below lymph nodes but above nontumor tissue. Tumor T cell lymph node origin was a supported hypothesis, not proven. Most tumor T cells seemingly derive from lymph node, then expand in tumor.

Sequenced: axillary lymph node tissue. This clonotype originated in a female donor with breast cancer. Some clones in this sample may be carry-over from other donors' samples. This chain joins TRBV25-1 and TRBJ2-5; the D gene is possibly TRBD1 (5 bases). The CDR3 DNA reads as TGTGCCAGCAGTGAAAGTAGGGGCAGTCAAGAGACCCAGTACTTC. Translated: CASSESRGSQETQYF.